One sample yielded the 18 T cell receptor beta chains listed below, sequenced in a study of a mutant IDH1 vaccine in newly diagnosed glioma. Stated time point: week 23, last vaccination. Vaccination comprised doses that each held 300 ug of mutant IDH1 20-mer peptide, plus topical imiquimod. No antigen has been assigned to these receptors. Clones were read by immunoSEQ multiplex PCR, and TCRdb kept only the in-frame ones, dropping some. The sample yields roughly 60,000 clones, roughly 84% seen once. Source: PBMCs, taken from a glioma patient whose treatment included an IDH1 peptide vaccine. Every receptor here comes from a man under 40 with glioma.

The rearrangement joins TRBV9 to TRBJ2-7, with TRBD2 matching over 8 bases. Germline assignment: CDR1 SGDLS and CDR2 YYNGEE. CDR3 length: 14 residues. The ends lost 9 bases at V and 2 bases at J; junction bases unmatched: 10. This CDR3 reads CAKSVSGVPYEQYF. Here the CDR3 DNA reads TGTGCCAAATCCGTTAGCGGGGTCCCCTACGAGCAGTACTTC.

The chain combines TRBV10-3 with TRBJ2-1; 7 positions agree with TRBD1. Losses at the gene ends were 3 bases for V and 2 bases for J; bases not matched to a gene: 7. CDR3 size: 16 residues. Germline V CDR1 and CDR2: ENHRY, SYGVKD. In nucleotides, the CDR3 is TGTGCCATCAGTGAATCCGAGACAGGGCCCTACAATGAGCAGTTCTTC. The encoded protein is CAISESETGPYNEQFF.

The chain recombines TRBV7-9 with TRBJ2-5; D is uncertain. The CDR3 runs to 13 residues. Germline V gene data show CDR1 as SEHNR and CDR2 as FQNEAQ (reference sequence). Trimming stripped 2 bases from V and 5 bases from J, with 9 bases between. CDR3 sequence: CASSLMGSETQYF. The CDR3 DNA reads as TGTGCCAGCAGCTTAATGGGGTCGGAGACCCAGTACTTC.

The CDR3 coding sequence is TGTGCCAGCTCACCAAGGGGCGGAGAGACCCAGTACTTC. Protein sequence: CASSPRGGETQYF. The chain employs TRBV18 and TRBJ2-5, with D possibly matching TRBD1 (5 bases). The ends were cut back, 2 bases at V and 4 bases at J, with 8 bases in the middle. The CDR3 consists of 13 residues. Germline lookup yields CDR1 KGHSH and CDR2 LQKENI. The variable domain in full, completed from reference TRBV18 and TRBJ2-5, reads NAGVMQNPRHLVRRRGQEARLRCSPMKGHSHVYWYRQLPEEGLKFMVYLQKENIIDESGMPKERFSAEFPKEGPSILRIQQVVRGDSAAYFCASSPRGGETQYFGPGTRLLVL.

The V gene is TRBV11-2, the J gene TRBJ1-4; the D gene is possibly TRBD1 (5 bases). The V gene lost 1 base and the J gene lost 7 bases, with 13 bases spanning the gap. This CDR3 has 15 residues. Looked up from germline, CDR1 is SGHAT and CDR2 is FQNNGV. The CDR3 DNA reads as TGTGCCAGCAGCTTAGGATTTCAGGGCCGTGAAAAACTGTTTTTT. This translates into CASSLGFQGREKLFF.

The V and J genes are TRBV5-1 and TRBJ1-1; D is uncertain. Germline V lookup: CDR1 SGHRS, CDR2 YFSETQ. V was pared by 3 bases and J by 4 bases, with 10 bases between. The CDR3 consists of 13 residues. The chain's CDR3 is CASSYDGPTEAFF. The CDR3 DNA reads TGCGCCAGCAGCTACGACGGACCCACTGAAGCTTTCTTT.

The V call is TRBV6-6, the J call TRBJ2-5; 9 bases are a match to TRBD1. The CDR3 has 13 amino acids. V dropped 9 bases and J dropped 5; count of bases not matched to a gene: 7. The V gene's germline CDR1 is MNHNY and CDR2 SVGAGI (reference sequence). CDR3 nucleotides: TGTGCCAGTCAGAGGGGGACAGGGGAGACCCAGTACTTC. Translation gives CASQRGTGETQYF.

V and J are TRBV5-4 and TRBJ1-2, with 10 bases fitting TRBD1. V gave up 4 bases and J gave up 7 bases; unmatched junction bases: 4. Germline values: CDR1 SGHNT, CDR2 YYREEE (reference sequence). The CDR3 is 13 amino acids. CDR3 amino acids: CASSGDRGPGYTF. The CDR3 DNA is TGTGCCAGCAGCGGAGACAGGGGGCCTGGCTACACCTTC.

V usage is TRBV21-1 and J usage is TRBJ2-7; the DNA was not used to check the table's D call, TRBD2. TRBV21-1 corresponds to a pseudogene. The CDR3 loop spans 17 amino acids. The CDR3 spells CASSKRWSSSLDYEQYF. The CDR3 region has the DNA TGTGCCAGCAGCAAAAGGTGGAGTTCCTCGCTGGACTACGAGCAGTACTTC.

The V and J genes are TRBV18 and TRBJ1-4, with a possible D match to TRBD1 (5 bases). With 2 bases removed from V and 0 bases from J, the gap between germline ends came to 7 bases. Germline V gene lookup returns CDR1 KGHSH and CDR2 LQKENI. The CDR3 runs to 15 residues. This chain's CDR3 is CASSPSGPTNEKLFF. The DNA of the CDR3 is TGTGCCAGCTCACCATCGGGACCAACTAATGAAAAACTGTTTTTT.

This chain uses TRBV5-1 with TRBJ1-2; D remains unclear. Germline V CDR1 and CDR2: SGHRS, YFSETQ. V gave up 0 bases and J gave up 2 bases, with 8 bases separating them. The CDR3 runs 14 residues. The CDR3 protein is CASSLGTLNYGYTF. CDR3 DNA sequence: TGCGCCAGCAGCTTGGGGACCTTGAACTATGGCTACACCTTC.

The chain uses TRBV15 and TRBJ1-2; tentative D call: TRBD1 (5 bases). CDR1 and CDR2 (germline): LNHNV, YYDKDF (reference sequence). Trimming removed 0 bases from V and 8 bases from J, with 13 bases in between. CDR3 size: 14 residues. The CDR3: CATSREGGGIGYTF. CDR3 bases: TGTGCCACCAGCAGAGAGGGGGGAGGGATCGGCTACACCTTC. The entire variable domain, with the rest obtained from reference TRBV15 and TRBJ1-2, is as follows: DAMVIQNPRYQVTQFGKPVTLSCSQTLNHNVMYWYQQKSSQAPKLLFHYYDKDFNNEADTPDNFQSRRPNTSFCFLDIRSPGLGDTAMYLCATSREGGGIGYTFGSGTRLTVV.

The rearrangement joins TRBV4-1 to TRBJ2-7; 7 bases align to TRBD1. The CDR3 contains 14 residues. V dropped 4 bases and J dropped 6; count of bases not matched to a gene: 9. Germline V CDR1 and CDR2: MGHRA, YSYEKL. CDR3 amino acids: CASSLPGQIPEQYF. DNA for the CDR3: TGCGCCAGCAGCCTTCCGGGACAGATCCCCGAGCAGTACTTC.

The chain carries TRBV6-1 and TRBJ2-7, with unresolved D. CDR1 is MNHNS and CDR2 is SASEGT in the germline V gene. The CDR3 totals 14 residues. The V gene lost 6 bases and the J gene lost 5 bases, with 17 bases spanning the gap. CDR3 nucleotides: TGTGCCAGCAGCCTCGGGCCCCAAAAGGACGAGCAGTACTTC. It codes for CASSLGPQKDEQYF.

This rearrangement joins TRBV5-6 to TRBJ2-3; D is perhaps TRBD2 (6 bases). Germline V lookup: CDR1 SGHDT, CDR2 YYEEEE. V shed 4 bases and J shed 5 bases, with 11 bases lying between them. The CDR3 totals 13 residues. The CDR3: CASSGAGGDTQYF. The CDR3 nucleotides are TGTGCCAGCAGCGGGGCCGGGGGAGATACGCAGTATTTT.

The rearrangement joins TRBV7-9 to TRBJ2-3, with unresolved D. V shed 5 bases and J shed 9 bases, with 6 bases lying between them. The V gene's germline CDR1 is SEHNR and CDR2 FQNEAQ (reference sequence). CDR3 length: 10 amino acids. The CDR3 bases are TGTGCCAGCAGCCAAGGGACGCAGTATTTT. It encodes CASSQGTQYF.

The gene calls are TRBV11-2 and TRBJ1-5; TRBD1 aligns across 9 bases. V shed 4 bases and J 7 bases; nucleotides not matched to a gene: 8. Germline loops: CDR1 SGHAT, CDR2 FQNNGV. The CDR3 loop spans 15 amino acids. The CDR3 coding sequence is TGTGCCAGCAGCTCCAACAGGGGGCCGGACCAGCCCCAGCATTTT. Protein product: CASSSNRGPDQPQHF.

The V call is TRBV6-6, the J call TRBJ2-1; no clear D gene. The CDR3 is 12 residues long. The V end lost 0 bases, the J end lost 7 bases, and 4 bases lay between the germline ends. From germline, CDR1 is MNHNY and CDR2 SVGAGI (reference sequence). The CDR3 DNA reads TGTGCCAGCAGTTACTCGGGGAATGAGCAGTTCTTC. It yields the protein CASSYSGNEQFF.